A selection of T cell receptor beta chains follows, all from one sample in a study of CD8+ T cells in alopecia areata. Clones were sequenced by immunoSEQ multiplex PCR, and TCRdb holds only the in-frame ones, with some missing. The profile shows tens of thousands of clones, around 70% of them singletons. The material sequenced was CD8+ T cells sorted from blood, taken at roughly week 45, from a patient treated with tofacitinib. The receptors derive from a human donor with alopecia areata. Each CDR3 is given with its conserved first and last residue. D genes are given only for firm matches. Some rows have no size entry. The others give once, few or many, or a class for an expanded clone.

clone size	CDR3 length	V gene	D gene	J gene	CDR3 DNA	CDR3 protein
few	16	TRBV5-1	-	TRBJ2-6	TGCGCCAGCAGGGTGCCCTTTGGCTCTGGGGCCAACGTCCTGACTTTC	CASRVPFGSGANVLTF
-	17	TRBV9	TRBD1	TRBJ2-7	TGTGCCAGCAGCCACCCAAGGGGACAGGGGGCCTCCTACGAGCAGTACTTC	CASSHPRGQGASYEQYF
-	14	TRBV7-9	-	TRBJ1-5	TGTGCCAGCAGCTTGGGGGGCCCTAATCAGCCCCAGCATTTT	CASSLGGPNQPQHF
-	12	TRBV5-1	-	TRBJ2-2	TGCGCCAGCAGCCTTTCTGGCGGGGAGCTGTTTTTT	CASSLSGGELFF
-	15	TRBV4-3	-	TRBJ2-4	TGCGCCAGCAGCCAAGATCCTGCTCCCCGGGACATTCAGTACTTC	CASSQDPAPRDIQYF
-	13	TRBV30	TRBD2	TRBJ2-7	TGTGCCTGGCGTAGCGGGGGGGCTTACGAGCAGTACTTC	CAWRSGGAYEQYF
-	12	TRBV30	TRBD1	TRBJ1-1	TGTGCCTGGAGTCTGAGGGGGCTAGAAGCTTTCTTT	CAWSLRGLEAFF
-	12	TRBV10-2	-	TRBJ1-1	TGCGCCAGCTGGTCGGGATCGGTTGAAGCTTTCTTT	CASWSGSVEAFF
-	12	TRBV30	-	TRBJ1-1	TGTGCCTTTCGAACAGGGAACACTGAAGCTTTCTTT	CAFRTGNTEAFF
-	14	TRBV5-1	-	TRBJ2-3	TGCGCCAGCAGCTTGGAACGGGTCACAGATACGCAGTATTTT	CASSLERVTDTQYF
-	11	TRBV7-9	-	TRBJ1-2	TGTGCCAGCAGCTTAGGGTCTGGCTACACCTTC	CASSLGSGYTF
-	16	TRBV7-8	-	TRBJ2-1	TGTGCCAGCAGCTTACCCAGGGGGGGGGCCTACAATGAGCAGTTCTTC	CASSLPRGGAYNEQFF
-	13	TRBV19	-	TRBJ1-5	TGTGCCAGTAGTATGAGAAGCCATCAGCCCCAGCATTTT	CASSMRSHQPQHF
-	14	TRBV5-6	-	TRBJ1-5	TGTGCCAGCAGCTTGGCAGGGGGCAATCAGCCCCAGCATTTT	CASSLAGGNQPQHF
few	17	TRBV28	-	TRBJ1-3	TGTGCCAGCAGTTTCCCCAGGCTGAGGGGCTCTGGAAACACCATATATTTT	CASSFPRLRGSGNTIYF
-	16	TRBV7-8	-	TRBJ2-6	TGTGCCAGCAGCTTAGGCAGCAACTCTGGGGCCAACGTCCTGACTTTC	CASSLGSNSGANVLTF
-	14	TRBV9	-	TRBJ1-1	TGTGCCAGCAGCGGTTCAGGATCGGGAACTGAAGCTTTCTTT	CASSGSGSGTEAFF
-	15	TRBV2	-	TRBJ1-2	TGTGCCAGCACTTCCCCGGACAGACGAGATAATGGCTACACCTTC	CASTSPDRRDNGYTF
-	13	TRBV13	-	TRBJ2-5	TGTGCCAGCAGCTTAGACAGGGAAGAGACCCAGTACTTC	CASSLDREETQYF
-	14	TRBV29-1	-	TRBJ2-3	TGCAGCGTTGAATCTCAGGGGTTCACAGATACGCAGTATTTT	CSVESQGFTDTQYF
few	14	TRBV19	-	TRBJ1-1	TGTGCCAGTAGACCGATGGACCGAAACACTGAAGCTTTCTTT	CASRPMDRNTEAFF
-	13	TRBV15	-	TRBJ2-7	TGTGCCACCAGCAGAGATCGGAGGCAGGAGCAGTACTTC	CATSRDRRQEQYF
-	16	TRBV27	-	TRBJ2-7	TGTGCCAGCAGTTTAGCCCAAGGGGGTAACTCCTACGAGCAGTACTTC	CASSLAQGGNSYEQYF
few	15	TRBV11-2	TRBD2	TRBJ2-3	TGTGCCAGCAGCTTAGTTCGGACTAGCGAGGATACGCAGTATTTT	CASSLVRTSEDTQYF
few	14	TRBV12-5	-	TRBJ2-2	TGTGCTAGTGGTTTGGTAGGGAACACCGGGGAGCTGTTTTTT	CASGLVGNTGELFF
-	14	TRBV27	-	TRBJ1-4	TGTGCCAGCAGTTTGGCCAGCAGAAATGAAAAACTGTTTTTT	CASSLASRNEKLFF
-	14	TRBV2	-	TRBJ1-2	TGTGCCAGCATTGGTGAACAGAGCCCGAATGGCTACACCTTC	CASIGEQSPNGYTF